The 23 T cell receptor beta chains listed next were all sequenced from one sample in a study of blood T cell repertoires in COVID-19. The protocol was immunoSEQ multiplex PCR, while the TCRdb copy is restricted to in-frame clones and leaves out a portion. This table has over 150,000 clones, 85% to 90% appearing once. The specimen sequenced was peripheral blood. These receptors were taken from a woman older than 75 with COVID-19, enrolled during active disease.

The table lists this clone with a count of one. The chain carries TRBV12-3 or TRBV12-4 and TRBJ1-2, with D possibly TRBD1 on 5 matching bases. This CDR3 contains 12 residues. Trimming took off 6 bases at V and 2 bases at J, with 7 bases between the two ends. The CDR3 region has the DNA TGTGCCAGCAGGGGGCGCAACTATGGCTACACCTTC. This codes for CASRGRNYGYTF.

The chain uses TRBV10-1 and TRBJ2-3; no definite D call. Germline V lookup: CDR1 WNHNN, CDR2 SYGVQD (reference sequence). Trimming pared 7 bases from V and 1 base from J, leaving 15 bases between. The CDR3 has 15 amino acids. CDR3 DNA sequence: TGCGCCAGCAATCAGCGAGAGGCGGGCACAGATACGCAGTATTTT. It translates to CASNQREAGTDTQYF.

The J gene is TRBJ2-7, the V gene TRBV7-8, with D tentatively TRBD1 (6 bases). Germline V gives CDR1 SGHVS, CDR2 FQNEAQ. This CDR3 has 14 residues. Trimming took off 4 bases at V and 2 bases at J, with 12 bases between the two ends. CDR3 loop: CASSSGQNTYEQYF. In DNA, the CDR3 is TGTGCCAGCAGCTCTGGACAGAATACCTACGAGCAGTACTTC.

CDR3 amino acids: CASSASGTGSHEKLFF. CDR3 DNA: TGTGCCAGCAGTGCGTCCGGGACAGGGAGTCATGAAAAACTGTTTTTT. The chain carries TRBV27 and TRBJ1-4, with 9 bases fitting TRBD1. The ends lost 5 bases at V and 6 bases at J; junction bases unmatched: 10. The CDR3 covers 16 residues. The germline V gene has CDR1 MNHEY and CDR2 SMNVEV (reference sequence).

The J gene is TRBJ2-2, the V gene TRBV9; 8 bases align to TRBD2. Germline V gene sequence: CDR1 SGDLS, CDR2 YYNGEE. Losses at the gene ends were 4 bases for V and 6 bases for J; bases not matched to a gene: 2. The CDR3 is 13 amino acids. The CDR3 reads CASSPGGAGELFF. The CDR3 DNA follows: TGTGCCAGCAGCCCGGGAGGGGCCGGGGAGCTGTTTTTT.

The chain uses TRBV12-3 or TRBV12-4 and TRBJ1-2; D gene ambiguous. The CDR3 has 12 amino acids. The V end lost 5 bases, the J end lost 5 bases, and 9 bases lay between the germline ends. The CDR3 reads CASSKPRYGYTF. DNA for the CDR3: TGTGCCAGCAGTAAACCGAGGTATGGCTACACCTTC.

The chain combines TRBV29-1 with TRBJ2-7; 9 bases agree with TRBD1. Germline V gene lookup returns CDR1 SQVTM and CDR2 ANQGSEA. CDR3 size: 13 residues. V gave up 4 bases and J gave up 2 bases; unmatched junction bases: 3. The CDR3 bases are TGCAGCGTTGGACAGGGGGGGGCCTACGAGCAGTACTTC. Translating it yields CSVGQGGAYEQYF.

This clone was detected ten times or more. The rearrangement joins TRBV7-9 to TRBJ1-3; D uncertain. The CDR3 length is 15 residues. Germline assignment: CDR1 SEHNR and CDR2 FQNEAQ (reference sequence). V lost 6 bases and J lost 2, with 14 bases in between. The CDR3: CASSPSAAAGNTIYF. DNA for the CDR3: TGTGCCAGCAGTCCCTCAGCCGCGGCTGGAAACACCATATATTTT.

The chain has TRBV6-4 and TRBJ1-6; D not resolved. The CDR3 runs 13 residues. Germline V gene data show CDR1 as MRHNA and CDR2 as SNTAGT. Trimming stripped 5 bases from V and 7 bases from J, with 9 bases between. The CDR3 sequence is CASSIQENSPLHF. DNA of the CDR3: TGTGCCAGCAGTATACAAGAAAATTCACCCCTCCACTTT.

The rearrangement uses TRBV27 and TRBJ2-2, with 7 bases identical to TRBD2. The CDR3 contains 13 residues. The V gene end was trimmed by 9 bases and the J gene end by 4 bases; junction bases not matched to a gene: 5. Germline lookup yields CDR1 MNHEY and CDR2 SMNVEV (reference sequence). The CDR3 DNA is TGTGCCAGTGGGGAGGGATCCACCGGGGAGCTGTTTTTT. It codes for CASGEGSTGELFF.

The chain carries TRBV11-2 and TRBJ2-1; the match to TRBD2 covers 8 bases. CDR1 is SGHAT and CDR2 is FQNNGV in the germline V gene. The CDR3 covers 14 residues. Trimming cost V 4 bases and J 12 bases; bases outside gene matches: 11. The CDR3 DNA is TGTGCCAGCAGCTCTCGGGCGACTAGCGTGGGGCAGTTCTTC. Its protein product is CASSSRATSVGQFF. Based on the CDR3 plus reference TRBV11-2 and TRBJ2-1, the full variable domain is EAGVAQSPRYKIIEKRQSVAFWCNPISGHATLYWYQQILGQGPKLLIQFQNNGVVDDSQLPKDRFSAERLKGVDSTLKIQPAKLEDSAVYLCASSSRATSVGQFFGPGTRLTVL.

The rearrangement joins TRBV28 to TRBJ1-1, with TRBD1 identical over 9 bases. CDR1 and CDR2 from the germline V gene are MDHEN and SYDVKM. The CDR3 covers 17 residues. Trimming took 6 bases from V and 0 from J; bases not matched to a gene: 11. The DNA of the CDR3 is TGTGCCAGCAGCTACCCGGGACAGGGTGTAATGAACACTGAAGCTTTCTTT. Residues: CASSYPGQGVMNTEAFF.

The chain couples TRBV4-3 to TRBJ1-1; 11 nucleotides match TRBD1. The CDR3 sequence is 15 residues long. The germline V gene encodes CDR1 LGHNA and CDR2 YSLEER. With 0 bases clipped from V and 8 bases from J, the junction kept 5 bases outside the gene matches. DNA of the CDR3: TGCGCCAGCAGCCAAGACCGGACAGGGGGCTCCGAAGCTTTCTTT. Protein: CASSQDRTGGSEAFF.

The chain is built from TRBV18 and TRBJ1-2, with D perhaps TRBD1 (6 bases). Trimming cost V 6 bases and J 2 bases, with 13 bases left between them. Germline V gene lookup returns CDR1 KGHSH and CDR2 LQKENI. The length of the CDR3 is 14 residues. CDR3 loop: CASSPGQQNYGYTF. The CDR3 DNA is TGTGCCAGCTCCCCCGGACAGCAAAACTATGGCTACACCTTC. The complete variable domain, with remaining parts taken from reference TRBV18 and TRBJ1-2, reads NAGVMQNPRHLVRRRGQEARLRCSPMKGHSHVYWYRQLPEEGLKFMVYLQKENIIDESGMPKERFSAEFPKEGPSILRIQQVVRGDSAAYFCASSPGQQNYGYTFGSGTRLTVV.

This chain connects TRBV10-3 to TRBJ2-7; weak D call: TRBD2 (5 bases). The CDR3 is 13 residues long. V gave up 0 bases and J gave up 5 bases, with 8 bases separating them. Germline CDR1 is ENHRY and CDR2 is SYGVKD. Written as DNA, the CDR3 is TGTGCCATCAGTGAGTCGGACTTCCACGAGCAGTACTTC. Translating it yields CAISESDFHEQYF.

The chain is built from TRBV5-1 and TRBJ2-3, with 7 nucleotides matching TRBD2. Losses at the gene ends were 5 bases for V and 5 bases for J; bases not matched to a gene: 8. The CDR3 runs to 14 residues. CDR1 SGHRS and CDR2 YFSETQ come from the germline V gene. In DNA form, the CDR3 reads TGCGCCAGCAGTACGGGGGGAGCCCAAGATACGCAGTATTTT. This encodes CASSTGGAQDTQYF.

This chain links TRBV19 with TRBJ1-2, with a weak D call TRBD1 (6 bases). V gave up 7 bases and J gave up 4 bases, with 16 bases separating them. CDR3 length equals 14 residues. Germline CDR1 and CDR2: LNHDA and SQIVND (reference sequence). CDR3 loop: CASTTRDITYGYTF. The CDR3 bases are TGTGCCAGTACCACCCGGGACATAACCTATGGCTACACCTTC.

The chain recombines TRBV23-1 with TRBJ1-5, with 9 bases aligning to TRBD1. TRBV23-1 is an ORF for which the function is uncertain. The CDR3 extends over 22 amino acids. With V trimmed by 3 bases and J by 2 bases, 23 bases remained unmatched. CDR3: CASSHFVPGQGKGFGCNQPQHF. The CDR3 bases are TGCGCCAGCAGTCACTTCGTCCCGGGACAGGGAAAGGGGTTTGGTTGCAATCAGCCCCAGCATTTT.

The V and J genes are TRBV28 and TRBJ2-3; TRBD2 agrees at 13 bases. J was trimmed by 1 base and V by 2 bases; bases with no gene match: 0. CDR1 MDHEN and CDR2 SYDVKM come from the germline V gene. The CDR3 spans 16 residues. The CDR3 DNA sequence: TGTGCCAGCAGTTTAGGACTAGCGGGAGGCACAGATACGCAGTATTTT. It specifies CASSLGLAGGTDTQYF.

This clone appeared once. The chain combines TRBV9 with TRBJ2-1, with 8 bases fitting TRBD2. Trimming cost V 3 bases and J 5 bases; bases outside gene matches: 10. CDR3 length: 16 residues. The V gene's germline CDR1 is SGDLS and CDR2 YYNGEE. CDR3 loop: CASSGGGAGGHNEQFF. In nucleotides, the CDR3 is TGTGCCAGCAGCGGAGGGGGTGCGGGAGGTCACAATGAGCAGTTCTTC.

The rearrangement links TRBV6-4 to TRBJ2-2, with D unresolved. Trimming took off 0 bases at V and 2 bases at J, with 7 bases between the two ends. The CDR3 length is 15 residues. CDR1 is MRHNA and CDR2 is SNTAGT in the germline V gene. The CDR3 sequence is CASSDSTTNTGELFF. CDR3 bases: TGTGCCAGCAGTGACTCCACGACAAACACCGGGGAGCTGTTTTTT.

J is TRBJ2-6 and V is TRBV4-2, with a possible D match to TRBD1 (5 bases). The V end was cut by 1 base, the J end by 0 bases, with 7 bases between. Germline V CDR1 and CDR2: LGHNA, YNFKEQ. CDR3 size: 16 residues. As DNA, the CDR3 is TGTGCCAGCAGCCAAGCCCAGGGCTCTGGGGCCAACGTCCTGACTTTC. Its protein is CASSQAQGSGANVLTF.

This chain joins TRBV27 and TRBJ2-7, with a possible D match to TRBD1 (6 bases). Germline assignment: CDR1 MNHEY and CDR2 SMNVEV (reference sequence). This CDR3 comprises 14 residues. The V gene lost 6 bases and the J gene lost 6 bases, with 18 bases spanning the gap. The CDR3 bases are TGTGCCAGCAGCCTCCGGGACACCGGCCGCGAGCAGTACTTC. Amino acid sequence: CASSLRDTGREQYF.